Below, 18 T cell receptor beta chains from the same sample are listed, as sequenced in a study of lymphopenia after photon versus proton radiotherapy. Assay used: immunoSEQ multiplex PCR; TCRdb lists only in-frame clones, some missing. The table has tens of thousands of clones, 70% to 90% seen once. The material was peripheral blood, obtained from a patient treated with proton-based radiotherapy. Receptors were obtained from an older woman with pancreatic cancer. Some clones in this sample may be carry-over from other donors' samples.

CDR3 DNA: TGTGCCAGCAGGGATTCTAACGAGCAGTACTTC. It yields the protein CASRDSNEQYF. The V gene is TRBV6-6, the J gene TRBJ2-7, with D uncertain. The ends were cut back, 6 bases at V and 5 bases at J, with 8 bases in the middle. In germline, CDR1 is MNHNY, CDR2 SVGAGI (reference sequence). The CDR3 totals 11 residues.

The rearrangement joins TRBV6-1 to TRBJ1-2; D is ambiguous. V was cut by 4 bases and J by 8 bases, with 8 bases left in between. The CDR3 totals 11 residues. Germline assignment: CDR1 MNHNS and CDR2 SASEGT. CDR3 DNA sequence: TGTGCCAGCAGTGTTACAAGGGGCTACACCTTC. Its translation: CASSVTRGYTF.

DNA for the CDR3: TGTGCCATCAGTGAGTCGGGGGCCATGAACACTGAAGCTTTCTTT. This sequence encodes CAISESGAMNTEAFF. The chain is built from TRBV10-3 and TRBJ1-1, with D maybe TRBD1 (6 bases). With 0 bases removed from V and 0 bases from J, the gap between germline ends came to 8 bases. This CDR3 has 15 residues. CDR1 ENHRY and CDR2 SYGVKD come from the germline V gene.

This clone was detected only a few times. The chain carries TRBV20-1 and TRBJ2-1; 8 bases match TRBD2. The CDR3 length is 10 residues. Per germline, CDR1 DFQATT and CDR2 SNEGSKA (reference sequence). Losses at the gene ends were 6 bases for V and 11 bases for J; bases not matched to a gene: 3. The CDR3 DNA sequence: TGCAGTGCCGGGGGGGCCCAGCAGTTCTTC. This encodes CSAGGAQQFF.

The chain links TRBV27 to TRBJ1-5, with 7 positions matching TRBD1. The CDR3 length is 16 residues. The V and J ends lost 4 bases and 7 bases, in that order; junction bases with no gene match: 13. From germline, CDR1 is MNHEY and CDR2 SMNVEV (reference sequence). This CDR3 is CASSYIGDSSGQPQHF. In DNA form, the CDR3 reads TGTGCCAGCAGTTATATCGGGGACAGCTCAGGACAGCCCCAGCATTTT.

On this clone: One end of the junction fails to match germline, which may point to a read error. The gene calls are TRBV7-7 and TRBJ2-1; D call uncertain. The CDR3 runs 15 residues. Germline V gives CDR1 SSHAT, CDR2 FNYEAQ (reference sequence). The CDR3 protein is CASSFNNAPYNEQFF. In DNA form, the CDR3 reads TGTGCTAGCAGCTTCAACAACGCACCCTACAATGAGCAGTTCTTC.

The gene calls are TRBV10-3 and TRBJ1-4; D is ambiguous. CDR1 is ENHRY, CDR2 SYGVKD, per germline. The CDR3 has 17 residues. V was cut by 0 bases and J by 1 base, with 12 bases left in between. The CDR3 nucleotides are TGTGCCATCAGTGAGTCAAACCCGCGGCTAACTAATGAAAAACTGTTTTTT. Translating gives CAISESNPRLTNEKLFF.

The chain combines TRBV19 with TRBJ1-1; the match to TRBD1 covers 7 bases. V trimming: 7 bases; J trimming: 4 bases; junction bases outside the gene matches: 6. Germline CDR1 and CDR2: LNHDA and SQIVND (reference sequence). The CDR3 totals 13 residues. CDR3 nucleotides: TGTGCCAGTACCGCTTACAGGGGCACTGAAGCTTTCTTT. This translates into CASTAYRGTEAFF.

This clone was seen a single time. The chain uses TRBV30 and TRBJ1-5, with D possibly TRBD1 on 6 matching bases. V shed 3 bases and J shed 4 bases, with 19 bases lying between them. The CDR3 consists of 16 residues. The germline V gene encodes CDR1 GTSNPN and CDR2 SVGIG (reference sequence). The chain's CDR3 is CAWSLKGGGWNQPQHF. CDR3 DNA: TGTGCCTGGAGCCTCAAGGGGGGGGGTTGGAATCAGCCCCAGCATTTT.

The rearrangement uses TRBV7-9 and TRBJ2-1, with TRBD1 matching over 7 bases. The CDR3 consists of 14 residues. The germline V gene encodes CDR1 SEHNR and CDR2 FQNEAQ (reference sequence). The ends lost 1 base at V and 7 bases at J; junction bases unmatched: 4. CDR3 sequence (DNA): TGTGCCAGCAGCTTAGGGACAGGCAAAAATGAGCAGTTCTTC. It translates to CASSLGTGKNEQFF.

For the CDR3, the DNA is TGTGCCAGCAGCCCCTCGATTACCCTAGCGGCCAATGAGCAGTTCTTC. The encoded protein is CASSPSITLAANEQFF. The rearrangement uses TRBV7-3 and TRBJ2-1; 7 positions match TRBD2. Unmatched junction bases numbered 13, after V lost 5 bases and J lost 6 bases. CDR1 is SGHTA and CDR2 is FQGTGA in the germline V gene. The CDR3 is 16 amino acids. Full variable domain (remainder filled in from reference TRBV7-3 and TRBJ2-1): GAGVSQTPSNKVTEKGKYVELRCDPISGHTALYWYRQSLGQGPEFLIYFQGTGAADDSGLPNDRFFAVRPEGSVSTLKIQRTERGDSAVYLCASSPSITLAANEQFFGPGTRLTVL.

V gene TRBV5-4 combines with J gene TRBJ2-2, with 11 bases identical to TRBD2. The J segment lost 1 base and the V segment lost 3 bases, leaving 5 bases of the junction unmatched. The CDR3 runs to 17 residues. CDR1 and CDR2 (germline): SGHNT, YYREEE (reference sequence). As DNA, the CDR3 is TGTGCCAGCAGCTCGTCCGGGACTAGCGGGAACACCGGGGAGCTGTTTTTT. This gives the protein CASSSSGTSGNTGELFF.

This chain uses TRBV7-9 with TRBJ1-3; D ambiguous. The germline V gene encodes CDR1 SEHNR and CDR2 FQNEAQ (reference sequence). Trimming stripped 5 bases from V and 0 bases from J, with 11 bases between. The CDR3 has 15 amino acids. CDR3 in amino acids: CASSRGSDSGNTIYF. DNA for the CDR3: TGTGCCAGCAGCCGAGGGTCAGACTCTGGAAACACCATATATTTT.

The V and J genes are TRBV7-6 and TRBJ2-7; TRBD2 matches 10 bases. J was trimmed by 6 bases and V by 5 bases; bases with no gene match: 4. The CDR3 has 13 residues. Germline V lookup: CDR1 SGHVS, CDR2 FNYEAQ. The CDR3 loop reads CASSASSGSEQYF. CDR3 in DNA: TGTGCCAGCAGCGCCTCTAGCGGGAGCGAGCAGTACTTC.

V usage is TRBV7-9 and J usage is TRBJ2-7; D may be TRBD1 or TRBD2 (6 bases each). V was clipped by 4 bases and J by 6 bases, with 13 bases between them. The germline V gene has CDR1 SEHNR and CDR2 FQNEAQ (reference sequence). The CDR3 consists of 13 residues. The CDR3 DNA reads as TGTGCCAGCAGCTGGGGTGGGGGGCGCGAGCAGTACTTC. The encoded protein is CASSWGGGREQYF.

This chain's CDR3 is CASSGGVTEAFF. DNA of the CDR3: TGTGCCAGCAGTGGGGGGGTCACTGAAGCTTTCTTT. This chain connects TRBV25-1 to TRBJ1-1; maybe TRBD1 (5 bases). Germline V CDR1 and CDR2: MGHDK, SYGVNS. V was shortened by 4 bases and J by 4 bases, with 7 bases between the two germline ends. This CDR3 contains 12 residues.

V gene TRBV7-2 combines with J gene TRBJ2-1, with D maybe TRBD2 (7 bases). Germline V CDR1 and CDR2: SGHTA, FQGNSA. V gave up 1 base and J gave up 7 bases, with 17 bases separating them. The length of the CDR3 is 16 residues. DNA for the CDR3: TGTGCCAGCAGCTTAGGGGCGGGGGCGCGAGTTAATGAGCAGTTCTTC. Its protein is CASSLGAGARVNEQFF.

This chain connects TRBV7-2 to TRBJ2-5; D is unclear. CDR1 is SGHTA, CDR2 FQGNSA, per germline. Trimming took off 2 bases at V and 4 bases at J, with 11 bases between the two ends. CDR3 length: 14 amino acids. The CDR3 is CASSLLGVGETQYF. CDR3 nucleotides: TGTGCCAGCAGCTTATTGGGCGTGGGAGAGACCCAGTACTTC.